This T cell receptor (beta chain) was identified during a study of blood T cell repertoires in COVID-19. Study-level background: There were acute and convalescent COVID-19 samples, and they came from the United States, Italy and Spain. In each case, the material was cDNA or gDNA derived from T cells, B-cell-depleted T cells, or PBMCs.

As originally analysed: Reference gene primer amplification in the assay estimated nucleated cell counts. This table comes from immunoSEQ multiplex PCR, and its TCRdb copy is limited to in-frame clones, with some not included. V, J and clone size were drawn from that table, and D and trimming were deduced from the DNA. The table records some 150,000 clones, approximately 80% of them present only once. Germline CDR1 and CDR2: MRHNA and SNTAGT. CDR3 length: 15 residues. V gave up 6 bases and J gave up 6 bases; unmatched junction bases: 8. The V call is TRBV6-4, the J call TRBJ2-1; TRBD2 aligns across 10 bases. Specimen: peripheral blood. This clonotype was obtained from a man aged 60 to 69 with active or convalescent COVID-19. The CDR3 DNA reads as TGTGCCAGCAGAGAAGGGACTAGCGAGATCAATGAGCAGTTCTTC. Translated, it gives CASREGTSEINEQFF.